This paragraph reports one T cell receptor beta chain. Seattle's enrolled individuals joined amid active infection and were then monitored longitudinally. These data belong to a study of blood T cell repertoires in COVID-19. Study-level information: COVID-19 samples, acute and convalescent, were from the United States, Italy and Spain.

Per the authors' pipeline: How many nucleated cells were present was estimated from reference gene primer amplification. The repertoire was sequenced with immunoSEQ multiplex PCR; TCRdb's copy has only in-frame clones and lacks some. That table furnishes V, J and clone size, whereas the DNA furnished D and trimming. Of more than 150,000 clones in the sample, about 93% were seen once. V shed 0 bases and J shed 6 bases, with 15 bases lying between them. This CDR3 spans 16 amino acids. The rearrangement links TRBV23-1 to TRBJ1-5; TRBD1 might be the D (5 bases). TRBV23-1 belongs to the ORF category, with a function that is uncertain. This clonotype originated in a man between 25 and 39 years old with COVID-19, enrolled during active disease. Sequenced material: peripheral blood. CDR3 amino acids: CASSQSKGRWSQPQHF. CDR3 nucleotide sequence: TGCGCCAGCAGTCAATCGAAGGGGCGATGGAGTCAGCCCCAGCATTTT.